A single sample gave rise to the 19 T cell receptor beta chains below, sequenced in a study of spatial heterogeneity in lung cancer. Study-level points and caveats: Tumoral mutation counts were tracked by counts of expanded intratumoral alpha and beta TCRs.

Their target antigens are unknown. Each CDR3 protein gets one entry after TCRdb re-called the 5' RACE reads with MiXCR. The sample has some 10,000 distinct CDR3 sequences, around 6% seen once. Time point meaning: sample taken at primary tumor resection. Sample: lung tumor tissue, taken at surgery. The receptors derive from a male donor with early-stage non-small cell lung cancer.

Ten or more counts support this clonotype. This beta chain lies outside the target of a library built for alpha chains; its clone size means little. The V and J genes are TRBV2 and TRBJ1-1; possible D gene TRBD1, 6 bases. Between the trimmed V and J ends, which lost 6 bases and 10 bases, there was a span of 18 bases. This CDR3 region has 13 residues. Germline values: CDR1 SNHLY, CDR2 FYNNEI. CDR3 bases: TGTGCCAGCAGGGACGACAGGTGGGGGGGAGCTTTCTTT. Its translation: CASRDDRWGGAFF.

By share, this clonotype counts as medium-sized. This beta chain is an off-target read within a library intended for alpha chains, so its frequency means little. The chain couples TRBV12-3 or TRBV12-4 to TRBJ1-1; D might be TRBD1 (6 bases). This CDR3 has 10 residues. Trimming stripped 7 bases from V and 11 bases from J, with 11 bases between. This CDR3 reads CASNRVRAFF. The CDR3 nucleotides are TGTGCCAGCAACAGGGTTAGGGCTTTCTTT.

This clonotype was counted many times. Within a library made for alpha chains, this beta chain is off target, and its count is uninformative. This chain connects TRBV5-1 to TRBJ2-1; D ambiguous. Germline CDR1 is SGHRS and CDR2 is YFSETQ. This CDR3 comprises 13 residues. The germline V and J ends were trimmed by 1 base and 5 bases, with 7 bases remaining between them. CDR3 loop: CASSLKLDNEQFF. The CDR3 coding sequence is TGCGCCAGCAGCTTGAAGCTAGACAATGAGCAGTTCTTC. Full variable domain (remainder filled in from reference TRBV5-1 and TRBJ2-1): KAGVTQTPRYLIKTRGQQVTLSCSPISGHRSVSWYQQTPGQGLQFLFEYFSETQRNKGNFPGRFSGRQFSNSRSEMNVSTLELGDSALYLCASSLKLDNEQFFGPGTRLTVL.

By share, this clonotype counts as medium-sized (0.01 to 0.1%). Little can be read into the size of this beta chain, an off-target read in a library designed for alpha chains. The chain's CDR3 is CASKAGHYPSYTEAFF. CDR3 DNA: TGTGCCAGCAAGGCAGGCCATTATCCTTCGTACACTGAAGCTTTCTTT. The rearrangement joins TRBV12-3 or TRBV12-4 to TRBJ1-1; D call uncertain. The CDR3 is 16 amino acids. Between the trimmed V and J ends, which lost 7 bases and 3 bases, there was a span of 21 bases.

This clonotype was counted many times. Because this beta chain is a stray read in a library intended to capture alpha chains, its abundance should not be given much weight. The gene calls are TRBV12-3 or TRBV12-4 and TRBJ2-2; D is perhaps TRBD1 (5 bases). This CDR3 region has 15 residues. The V end was cut by 6 bases, the J end by 6 bases, with 17 bases between. CDR3 sequence: CASRRQLGSAGELFF. Written as DNA, the CDR3 is TGTGCCAGCAGGAGACAGTTAGGATCGGCCGGGGAGCTGTTTTTT.

This clonotype is categorized as medium-sized. This beta chain came through as a stray read in a library set up for alpha chains, and its size says little. This chain joins TRBV10-3 and TRBJ1-4, with D possibly matching TRBD1 (6 bases). Trimming cost V 0 bases and J 3 bases, with 8 bases left between them. Germline CDR1 reads ENHRY; CDR2 reads SYGVKD. The CDR3 contains 15 residues. This CDR3 is CAISESRTANEKLFF. The CDR3 DNA reads as TGTGCCATCAGTGAGTCCCGGACAGCTAATGAAAAACTGTTTTTT.

This clonotype is labeled large (0.1 to 1%). This beta chain was picked up by a library intended for alpha chains and is off target, so its count carries little meaning. The chain links TRBV28 to TRBJ2-5, with D possibly TRBD2 on 6 matching bases. Germline V CDR1 and CDR2: MDHEN, SYDVKM. This CDR3 has 14 residues. Trimming cost V 3 bases and J 5 bases, with 13 bases left between them. CDR3 coding DNA: TGTGCCAGCAGTTTCCGCGACGGGAGTGAGACCCAGTACTTC. This gives the protein CASSFRDGSETQYF.

By share of the sample, this clonotype is medium-sized (0.01 to 0.1%). Since it is a stray read in a library aimed at alpha chains, this beta chain has a size that is not meaningful. The V call is TRBV3-1, the J call TRBJ1-2; D is undetermined. This CDR3 has 14 residues. The germline gives CDR1 LGHDT, CDR2 YNNKEL (reference sequence). V lost 1 base to trimming and J lost 5 bases, with 11 bases between them. The DNA for the CDR3 is TGTGCCAGCAGCCAAGGAGCCTCGGCATATGGCTACACCTTC. Translated, it gives CASSQGASAYGYTF.

This clonotype was detected ten times or more. Being off target in a library aimed at alpha chains, this beta chain has a size of little meaning. The chain employs TRBV5-1 and TRBJ2-1; perhaps D is TRBD1 or TRBD2 (6 bases each). The CDR3 is made up of 19 amino acids. Germline V gene data show CDR1 as SGHRS and CDR2 as YFSETQ. Between the trimmed V and J ends, which lost 4 bases and 3 bases, there was a span of 26 bases. In DNA, the CDR3 is TGCGCCAGCAGCCCCGAGGGGGGTTCCACCCAAAGGATCTACAATGAGCAGTTCTTC. Protein sequence: CASSPEGGSTQRIYNEQFF.

This clonotype was seen ten or more times. The library was prepared for alpha chains; this beta chain is a stray read, so its frequency means little. This chain links TRBV12-3 or TRBV12-4 with TRBJ2-5, with D perhaps assigned TRBD1 or TRBD2 (5 bases each). The germline V and J ends were trimmed by 6 bases and 5 bases, with 13 bases remaining between them. This CDR3 region has 13 residues. The CDR3 DNA is TGTGCCAGCAGCCGCTGGGGGTTGGAGACCCAGTACTTC. Its protein is CASSRWGLETQYF.

The sample holds many counts of this clonotype. Found in a library prepared for alpha chains, this beta chain is an off-target read, and its abundance has little meaning. This chain connects TRBV20-1 to TRBJ2-1; D perhaps matches TRBD2 (6 bases). The CDR3 is 14 residues long. CDR1 and CDR2 from the germline V gene are DFQATT and SNEGSKA (reference sequence). V dropped 6 bases and J dropped 4 bases, with 16 bases sitting between them. For the CDR3, the DNA is TGCAGTGCCAGGAAGGGACTCGCGTACAATGAGCAGTTCTTC. Translating gives CSARKGLAYNEQFF.

This clonotype was observed at least ten times. This beta chain is an unintended read in a library built for alpha chains; its size means little. This chain joins TRBV11-2 and TRBJ1-1; a possible D gene is TRBD1 (5 bases). Germline V gives CDR1 SGHAT, CDR2 FQNNGV. With 1 base removed from V and 8 bases from J, the gap between germline ends came to 14 bases. The CDR3 contains 14 residues. Here the CDR3 reads CASSLAGRAGEAFF. CDR3 coding DNA: TGTGCCAGCAGCTTAGCAGGCAGGGCAGGGGAAGCTTTCTTT. Complete variable domain (other parts from reference TRBV11-2 and TRBJ1-1): EAGVAQSPRYKIIEKRQSVAFWCNPISGHATLYWYQQILGQGPKLLIQFQNNGVVDDSQLPKDRFSAERLKGVDSTLKIQPAKLEDSAVYLCASSLAGRAGEAFFGQGTRLTVV.

The sample holds many counts of this clonotype. Since it is a stray read in a library aimed at alpha chains, this beta chain has a size that is not meaningful. The chain recombines TRBV10-3 with TRBJ2-1; 12 bases match TRBD1. Germline loops: CDR1 ENHRY, CDR2 SYGVKD. V dropped 8 bases and J dropped 7; count of bases not matched to a gene: 6. The CDR3 contains 14 residues. The CDR3 DNA sequence: TGTGCCATCTTGGGGACAGGGGGCAGGAATGAGCAGTTCTTC. Its protein product is CAILGTGGRNEQFF.

This clonotype was recorded at least ten times. For a library built for alpha chains, this beta chain is a stray read; little rests on its size. The chain uses TRBV5-6 and TRBJ2-2; 8 nucleotides agree with TRBD1. CDR1 SGHDT and CDR2 YYEEEE come from the germline V gene. This CDR3 region has 15 residues. The V segment lost 4 bases and the J segment 1 base; nucleotides outside the gene matches: 3. CDR3 sequence (DNA): TGTGCCAGCAGCCGTACAGGGGGGAACACCGGGGAGCTGTTTTTT. This translates into CASSRTGGNTGELFF.

This clonotype is medium-sized by share. This beta chain represents an off-target read in a library built for alpha chains; its size is of limited meaning. The rearrangement joins TRBV6-6 to TRBJ1-2; D is unclear. The CDR3 extends over 12 amino acids. V lost 7 bases to trimming and J lost 1 base, with 7 bases between them. The V gene's germline CDR1 is MNHNY and CDR2 SVGAGI (reference sequence). CDR3 amino acids: CASNEFNYGYTF. The CDR3 region has the DNA TGTGCCAGCAATGAGTTTAACTATGGCTACACCTTC.

This clonotype was picked up many times. Because this beta chain is a stray read in a library intended to capture alpha chains, its abundance should not be given much weight. The chain joins TRBV20-1 to TRBJ2-3; D could derive from TRBD1 or TRBD2 (5 bases each). The CDR3 totals 16 residues. Germline V gene lookup returns CDR1 DFQATT and CDR2 SNEGSKA (reference sequence). With 6 bases removed from V and 0 bases from J, the gap between germline ends came to 19 bases. The DNA for the CDR3 is TGCAGTGCCTTACCCTGGCGGTGGGGGAGCACAGATACGCAGTATTTT. Amino acids: CSALPWRWGSTDTQYF.

This clonotype was found many times. This beta chain came through as a stray read in a library set up for alpha chains, and its size says little. The chain is built from TRBV5-1 and TRBJ2-4; 11 nucleotides agree with TRBD2. There are 15 residues in the CDR3. The germline CDR1 and CDR2 sequences are SGHRS and YFSETQ. After removal of 4 bases from V and 8 bases from J, the junction contained 8 bases not matched to a gene. CDR3 residues: CASSGLAGGADIQYF. The DNA of the CDR3 is TGCGCCAGCAGCGGATTAGCGGGAGGGGCAGACATTCAGTACTTC.

This clonotype was seen at least ten times. Because the library targeted alpha chains, this beta chain is an off-target read whose size means little. The CDR3 sequence is CASSQESGGANYNEQFF. The DNA of the CDR3 is TGTGCCAGCAGCCAAGAATCCGGGGGCGCGAACTACAATGAGCAGTTCTTC. V and J are TRBV4-2 and TRBJ2-1, with D perhaps assigned TRBD1 or TRBD2 (6 bases each). Trimming removed 0 bases from V and 3 bases from J, with 15 bases in between. The CDR3 runs to 17 residues. Germline CDR1 is LGHNA and CDR2 is YNFKEQ.

This clonotype was observed many times. This beta chain is off target for a library built for alpha chains, so its abundance means little. The chain recombines TRBV10-1 with TRBJ2-1, with D perhaps TRBD1 (6 bases). Germline CDR1 is WNHNN and CDR2 is SYGVQD (reference sequence). CDR3 length: 16 amino acids. V was clipped by 0 bases and J by 5 bases, with 14 bases between them. The CDR3 protein is CASSESRGGRNNEQFF. The CDR3 nucleotides are TGCGCCAGCAGTGAGTCGCGAGGGGGAAGGAACAATGAGCAGTTCTTC.